This is a list of T cell receptor beta chains from one sample in a study of blood T cell repertoires in COVID-19. Libraries were prepared by immunoSEQ multiplex PCR; TCRdb keeps only in-frame clonotypes and omits some of them. The sample yields about 200,000 clones, 70% to 90% seen once. The sample consisted of PBMCs or T cells enriched from blood (not recorded which). The receptors originated from a woman in her thirties or forties with acute COVID-19. Both conserved end residues are part of each CDR3. Each record gives: clone size, D gene, V gene, J gene, CDR3 length, CDR3 DNA, CDR3 protein. D genes are given only for firm matches. Size is omitted from some rows. Given values are once, few, many or a class for expanded clones.

abundance: -
d_gene: -
v_gene: TRBV6-1
j_gene: TRBJ2-1
len: 15
CDR3nt: TGTGCCAGCAGTGAAAGGGGGGGGAGATTCAATGAGCAGTTCTTC
CDR3aa: CASSERGGRFNEQFF

abundance: -
d_gene: TRBD1
v_gene: TRBV19
j_gene: TRBJ1-1
len: 14
CDR3nt: TGTGCCAGTATCCCAACCGGGACAGATTACGAAGCTTTCTTT
CDR3aa: CASIPTGTDYEAFF

abundance: -
d_gene: TRBD1
v_gene: TRBV5-4
j_gene: TRBJ1-3
len: 17
CDR3nt: TGTGCCAGCAGCGGTGGGACAGGGGGCTTGCCTGGAAACACCATATATTTT
CDR3aa: CASSGGTGGLPGNTIYF

abundance: -
d_gene: -
v_gene: TRBV25-1
j_gene: TRBJ2-5
len: 14
CDR3nt: TGTGCCAGCAGTGAATTCTTAGACCTAGGGACCCAGTACTTC
CDR3aa: CASSEFLDLGTQYF

abundance: -
d_gene: -
v_gene: TRBV5-3
j_gene: TRBJ1-6
len: 14
CDR3nt: TGTGCCAGAAGCTTGGCCACCTATAATTCACCCCTCCACTTT
CDR3aa: CARSLATYNSPLHF

abundance: -
d_gene: -
v_gene: TRBV28
j_gene: TRBJ2-2
len: 15
CDR3nt: TGTGCCAGCAGGCTGGGATCGCGGGGTCCCGGGGAGCTGTTTTTT
CDR3aa: CASRLGSRGPGELFF

abundance: -
d_gene: TRBD1
v_gene: TRBV5-6
j_gene: TRBJ2-3
len: 14
CDR3nt: TGTGCCAGCAGCTTTGGGCAGGGGGACGATACGCAGTATTTT
CDR3aa: CASSFGQGDDTQYF

abundance: -
d_gene: TRBD2
v_gene: TRBV9
j_gene: TRBJ2-3
len: 18
CDR3nt: TGTGCCAGCAGCCCCGGGGGTCTAAGCGGGGGGAGCACAGATACGCAGTATTTT
CDR3aa: CASSPGGLSGGSTDTQYF

abundance: -
d_gene: -
v_gene: TRBV28
j_gene: TRBJ1-2
len: 12
CDR3nt: TGTGCCAGCAGCCAGGGCCGGTATGGCTACACCTTC
CDR3aa: CASSQGRYGYTF

abundance: -
d_gene: TRBD2
v_gene: TRBV4-2
j_gene: TRBJ2-7
len: 16
CDR3nt: TGTGCCAGCAGCCAAGCAACAGCGGGAGGAGTCTACGAGCAGTACTTC
CDR3aa: CASSQATAGGVYEQYF

abundance: once
d_gene: TRBD1
v_gene: TRBV5-1
j_gene: TRBJ2-7
len: 15
CDR3nt: TGCGCCAGCAGCTTGGGATGGACAGGGCGGAGCGAGCAGTACTTC
CDR3aa: CASSLGWTGRSEQYF

abundance: few
d_gene: TRBD1
v_gene: TRBV6-1
j_gene: TRBJ2-7
len: 16
CDR3nt: TGTGCCAGCAGTGCATCCGGGACAGGGGGCTTATACGAGCAGTACTTC
CDR3aa: CASSASGTGGLYEQYF

abundance: -
d_gene: -
v_gene: TRBV4-3
j_gene: TRBJ1-4
len: 15
CDR3nt: TGCGCCAGCAGCCAAGAAGGCAGGGGACCGGAAAAACTGTTTTTT
CDR3aa: CASSQEGRGPEKLFF

abundance: -
d_gene: TRBD2
v_gene: TRBV4-1
j_gene: TRBJ2-1
len: 19
CDR3nt: TGCGCCAGCAGCCAAGATCCCCCAACTAGCGCGAGCTCCTACAATGAGCAGTTCTTC
CDR3aa: CASSQDPPTSASSYNEQFF

abundance: -
d_gene: -
v_gene: TRBV28
j_gene: TRBJ2-2
len: 15
CDR3nt: TGTGCCAGCAGGGGGGGGGCACTAAACACCGGGGAGCTGTTTTTT
CDR3aa: CASRGGALNTGELFF

abundance: -
d_gene: -
v_gene: TRBV24-1
j_gene: TRBJ1-2
len: 13
CDR3nt: TGTGCCACAAAGGGGGGGAATGACTATGGCTACACCTTC
CDR3aa: CATKGGNDYGYTF

abundance: few
d_gene: TRBD1
v_gene: TRBV30
j_gene: TRBJ1-5
len: 13
CDR3nt: TGTGCCTGGAGCCGGGACAGGGATCATCCCCAGCATTTT
CDR3aa: CAWSRDRDHPQHF

abundance: -
d_gene: -
v_gene: TRBV27
j_gene: TRBJ2-1
len: 12
CDR3nt: TGTGCCAGCAGTTTCAGGGCCGGTGAGCAGTTCTTC
CDR3aa: CASSFRAGEQFF

abundance: -
d_gene: -
v_gene: TRBV9
j_gene: TRBJ2-5
len: 14
CDR3nt: TGTGCCAGCAGCGCCCAGACAGACAGAAGTTCCCAGTACTTC
CDR3aa: CASSAQTDRSSQYF

abundance: -
d_gene: -
v_gene: TRBV6-4
j_gene: TRBJ1-1
len: 13
CDR3nt: TGTGCCAGCTCCGAGGCCATGAACACTGAAGCTTTCTTT
CDR3aa: CASSEAMNTEAFF

abundance: -
d_gene: -
v_gene: TRBV21-1
j_gene: TRBJ1-6
len: 15
CDR3nt: TGTGCCAGCTCTACAGGGGCCAGGTATAATTCACCCCTCCACTTT
CDR3aa: CASSTGARYNSPLHF

abundance: few
d_gene: -
v_gene: TRBV7-9
j_gene: TRBJ1-1
len: 13
CDR3nt: TGTGCCAGCAGCTTGCGAGCGAACACTGAAGCTTTCTTT
CDR3aa: CASSLRANTEAFF

abundance: -
d_gene: TRBD1
v_gene: TRBV6-2/TRBV6-3
j_gene: TRBJ1-1
len: 17
CDR3nt: TGTGCCAGCAGTTACCCTTTGACAGGGATCCTAAACACTGAAGCTTTCTTT
CDR3aa: CASSYPLTGILNTEAFF

abundance: -
d_gene: TRBD1
v_gene: TRBV27
j_gene: TRBJ1-4
len: 16
CDR3nt: TGTGCCAGCAGCCAATTCCTTGGACAGGGGGGTGAAAAACTGTTTTTT
CDR3aa: CASSQFLGQGGEKLFF

abundance: many
d_gene: TRBD2
v_gene: TRBV7-2
j_gene: TRBJ2-1
len: 13
CDR3nt: TGTGCCAGCAGCGGGGCGGGAGAGTTTGAGCAGTTCTTC
CDR3aa: CASSGAGEFEQFF

abundance: -
d_gene: TRBD1
v_gene: TRBV5-5
j_gene: TRBJ2-2
len: 17
CDR3nt: TGTGCCAGCTCCCGTGACAGGGGCCGCCTAAACACCGGGGAGCTGTTTTTT
CDR3aa: CASSRDRGRLNTGELFF

abundance: once
d_gene: -
v_gene: TRBV7-2
j_gene: TRBJ2-3
len: 15
CDR3nt: TGTGCCAGCAGCCCGTTCACAGGGAGCACAGATACGCAGTATTTT
CDR3aa: CASSPFTGSTDTQYF

abundance: -
d_gene: TRBD2
v_gene: TRBV28
j_gene: TRBJ2-7
len: 13
CDR3nt: TGTGCCAGCATCCCGGGGGGGTCCGGCGAGCAGTACTTC
CDR3aa: CASIPGGSGEQYF

abundance: -
d_gene: TRBD1
v_gene: TRBV3-1/TRBV3-2
j_gene: TRBJ1-5
len: 17
CDR3nt: TGTGCCAGCAGCCAAGGTTCCGGGACAGGGGGAAATCAGCCCCAGCATTTT
CDR3aa: CASSQGSGTGGNQPQHF

abundance: -
d_gene: TRBD2
v_gene: TRBV6-5
j_gene: TRBJ2-7
len: 14
CDR3nt: TGTGCCAGCAGTCCTACTAGCGGGAGTTACGAGCAGTACTTC
CDR3aa: CASSPTSGSYEQYF

abundance: -
d_gene: TRBD2
v_gene: TRBV7-2
j_gene: TRBJ2-4
len: 16
CDR3nt: TGTGCCAGCAGCCAACTAGCGGGTATAGCCAAAAACATTCAGTACTTC
CDR3aa: CASSQLAGIAKNIQYF

abundance: once
d_gene: TRBD1
v_gene: TRBV2
j_gene: TRBJ1-1
len: 16
CDR3nt: TGTGCCAGCAGTCTCGGGAGGGACAGGGGGGTTTCGTTAGCTTTCTTT
CDR3aa: CASSLGRDRGVSLAFF

abundance: -
d_gene: TRBD2
v_gene: TRBV19
j_gene: TRBJ2-5
len: 14
CDR3nt: TGTGCCAGTAGTCGACTAGCGGGAGGAGAGACCCAGTACTTC
CDR3aa: CASSRLAGGETQYF

abundance: -
d_gene: -
v_gene: TRBV19
j_gene: TRBJ1-5
len: 15
CDR3nt: TGTGCCAGTAGTATAGCGGACTCCAGCAATCAGCCCCAGCATTTT
CDR3aa: CASSIADSSNQPQHF

abundance: -
d_gene: -
v_gene: TRBV12-3/TRBV12-4
j_gene: TRBJ2-1
len: 13
CDR3nt: TGTGCCAGCAGTTTGGAGGGACCCAATGAGCAGTTCTTC
CDR3aa: CASSLEGPNEQFF

abundance: -
d_gene: TRBD2
v_gene: TRBV9
j_gene: TRBJ2-3
len: 16
CDR3nt: TGTGCCAGCAGCGTAGACGAGGCGGGGGGAACAGATACGCAGTATTTT
CDR3aa: CASSVDEAGGTDTQYF

abundance: once
d_gene: -
v_gene: TRBV4-1
j_gene: TRBJ1-1
len: 15
CDR3nt: TGCGCCAGCAGCCCTGGAGATCGGGGTTACACTGAAGCTTTCTTT
CDR3aa: CASSPGDRGYTEAFF

abundance: -
d_gene: -
v_gene: TRBV28
j_gene: TRBJ2-3
len: 12
CDR3nt: TGTGCCAGCAGTTTAACTAGGGATACGCAGTATTTT
CDR3aa: CASSLTRDTQYF

abundance: -
d_gene: -
v_gene: TRBV29-1
j_gene: TRBJ2-3
len: 16
CDR3nt: TGCAGCGTCCGGGGCAGGGGAAGAACTAGCACAGATACGCAGTATTTT
CDR3aa: CSVRGRGRTSTDTQYF

abundance: -
d_gene: -
v_gene: TRBV24-1
j_gene: TRBJ2-7
len: 13
CDR3nt: TGTGCCACCAGTGATCACCCAATAAAGAGGCTGTACTTC
CDR3aa: CATSDHPIKRLYF

abundance: -
d_gene: TRBD2
v_gene: TRBV11-3
j_gene: TRBJ2-3
len: 19
CDR3nt: TGTGCCAGCAGCTTAGAAACTAGCGGGAGGCCATCTAGCACAGATACGCAGTATTTT
CDR3aa: CASSLETSGRPSSTDTQYF

abundance: few
d_gene: TRBD2
v_gene: TRBV3-1/TRBV3-2
j_gene: TRBJ2-7
len: 16
CDR3nt: TGTGCCAGCAGTCTAACTAGCGGGAGGATTACCCACGAGCAGTACTTC
CDR3aa: CASSLTSGRITHEQYF

abundance: -
d_gene: -
v_gene: TRBV10-2
j_gene: TRBJ2-7
len: 15
CDR3nt: TGCGCCAGCAGTACCTTAGAAGGAGGAGGGTTCGAGCAGTACTTC
CDR3aa: CASSTLEGGGFEQYF

abundance: few
d_gene: TRBD2
v_gene: TRBV13
j_gene: TRBJ2-7
len: 16
CDR3nt: TGTGCCAGCAGCTTAGGAACTAGCGGGAGGGCCTACGAGCAGTACTTC
CDR3aa: CASSLGTSGRAYEQYF

abundance: -
d_gene: TRBD1
v_gene: TRBV27
j_gene: TRBJ2-3
len: 17
CDR3nt: TGTGCCAGCAAAACTCACATCAGGGGGAGTGGGGCAGATACGCAGTATTTT
CDR3aa: CASKTHIRGSGADTQYF

abundance: -
d_gene: TRBD1
v_gene: TRBV15
j_gene: TRBJ1-5
len: 17
CDR3nt: TGTGCCACCAGCAGAGCCACGGGGGTCAGGGGGGAACAGCCCCAGCATTTT
CDR3aa: CATSRATGVRGEQPQHF

abundance: -
d_gene: TRBD1
v_gene: TRBV28
j_gene: TRBJ1-2
len: 13
CDR3nt: TGTGCCAGCAACACAGGGGGCGTAAATGGCTACACCTTC
CDR3aa: CASNTGGVNGYTF

abundance: -
d_gene: -
v_gene: TRBV23-1
j_gene: TRBJ1-2
len: 17
CDR3nt: TGCGCCAGCAGTCAATCGGGGGGGAAACCTGGACGTCGTGGCTACACCTTC
CDR3aa: CASSQSGGKPGRRGYTF

abundance: -
d_gene: -
v_gene: TRBV27
j_gene: TRBJ2-6
len: 15
CDR3nt: TGTGCCAGCAGTTCCCCGAGGGCTGGGGCCAACGTCCTGACTTTC
CDR3aa: CASSSPRAGANVLTF

abundance: -
d_gene: TRBD1
v_gene: TRBV18
j_gene: TRBJ1-2
len: 16
CDR3nt: TGTGCCAGCTCGCCCCAAACCGGGACAGGGAACTATGGCTACACCTTC
CDR3aa: CASSPQTGTGNYGYTF

abundance: -
d_gene: TRBD1
v_gene: TRBV3-1/TRBV3-2
j_gene: TRBJ2-5
len: 15
CDR3nt: TGTGCCAGCAGCCGGATGACAGGGGGCCAAGAGACCCAGTACTTC
CDR3aa: CASSRMTGGQETQYF

abundance: -
d_gene: -
v_gene: TRBV7-3
j_gene: TRBJ2-3
len: 13
CDR3nt: TGTGCCAGCAGCTTAACTTTCGGAGATACGCAGTATTTT
CDR3aa: CASSLTFGDTQYF

abundance: -
d_gene: -
v_gene: TRBV12-3/TRBV12-4
j_gene: TRBJ1-5
len: 11
CDR3nt: TGTGCCAGCAGTCTCAATCAGCCCCAGCATTTT
CDR3aa: CASSLNQPQHF

abundance: -
d_gene: TRBD1
v_gene: TRBV28
j_gene: TRBJ2-7
len: 13
CDR3nt: TGTGCCAGCAGTCCCCGGACAGGGCTCGAGCAGTACTTC
CDR3aa: CASSPRTGLEQYF

abundance: -
d_gene: -
v_gene: TRBV11-3
j_gene: TRBJ1-3
len: 15
CDR3nt: TGTGCCAGCAGCTTAGAGGCGGGGGCTCAGAACACCATATATTTT
CDR3aa: CASSLEAGAQNTIYF

abundance: -
d_gene: -
v_gene: TRBV27
j_gene: TRBJ2-6
len: 16
CDR3nt: TGTGCCAGCCGAGGTACGGAGAGGTCTGGGGCCAACGTCCTGACTTTC
CDR3aa: CASRGTERSGANVLTF

abundance: -
d_gene: TRBD2
v_gene: TRBV24-1
j_gene: TRBJ2-1
len: 18
CDR3nt: TGTGCCACCAGTGATTTATCTTCACTAGCGGGAGGTATCCATGAGCAGTTCTTC
CDR3aa: CATSDLSSLAGGIHEQFF